The 30 T cell receptor beta chains below come from one sample, sequenced in a study of blood T cell repertoires in COVID-19. Some clones are missing from TCRdb's copy, which holds only in-frame ones; the method was immunoSEQ multiplex PCR. The data show around 230,000 clones, 75% to 85% seen once. The source material was peripheral blood. The receptor source for this set is a man aged 35 to 55 who had recovered from COVID-19.

The rearrangement links TRBV19 to TRBJ1-1; D remains ambiguous. CDR3 length equals 15 residues. Germline V CDR1 and CDR2: LNHDA, SQIVND (reference sequence). The germline V and J ends were trimmed by 5 bases and 2 bases, with 15 bases remaining between them. The CDR3 region has the DNA TGTGCCAGTAGTCCAGCCGGGTTGCCCAACACTGAAGCTTTCTTT. Its translation is CASSPAGLPNTEAFF.

This clone was recorded a few times. The rearrangement uses TRBV6-5 and TRBJ2-7; maybe TRBD1 (6 bases). This CDR3 is built from 14 residues. Between the trimmed V and J ends, which lost 4 bases and 6 bases, there was a span of 16 bases. Germline CDR1 and CDR2: MNHEY and SVGAGI. The CDR3 region is CASSSTTGLVEQYF. The CDR3 nucleotides are TGTGCCAGCAGTTCAACTACAGGGTTAGTCGAGCAGTACTTC.

This clone was detected only once. This chain joins TRBV9 and TRBJ2-3; D is uncertain. With 3 bases removed from V and 0 bases from J, the gap between germline ends came to 8 bases. Germline CDR1 reads SGDLS; CDR2 reads YYNGEE. The CDR3 contains 14 residues. The CDR3 is CASSAQYSTDTQYF. CDR3 DNA sequence: TGTGCCAGCAGCGCCCAGTATAGCACAGATACGCAGTATTTT.

V gene TRBV4-1 combines with J gene TRBJ2-2; 9 bases match TRBD1. The CDR3 length is 15 residues. Germline lookup yields CDR1 MGHRA and CDR2 YSYEKL. The junction had 3 bases not matched to a gene; V was cut back by 4 bases and J by 3 bases. For the CDR3, the DNA is TGCGCCAGCAGCCTCGGGACAGGGTACACCGGGGAGCTGTTTTTT. As protein: CASSLGTGYTGELFF.

J is TRBJ2-5 and V is TRBV14; D remains unclear. The CDR3 totals 14 residues. Germline V gives CDR1 SGHDN, CDR2 FVKESK. V was shortened by 5 bases and J by 5 bases, with 15 bases between the two germline ends. Written as DNA, the CDR3 is TGTGCCAGCAGCTCCTCTGAGGATACGGAGACCCAGTACTTC. Encoded protein: CASSSSEDTETQYF.

A single count supports this clone. J is TRBJ2-7 and V is TRBV28; possible D gene TRBD2, 7 bases. The CDR3 consists of 14 residues. Germline V gene sequence: CDR1 MDHEN, CDR2 SYDVKM. V shed 7 bases and J shed 0 bases, with 13 bases lying between them. The CDR3 protein is CASKRAGASYEQYF. The CDR3 bases are TGTGCCAGCAAAAGGGCGGGGGCCTCCTACGAGCAGTACTTC.

This clone appeared a single time. V and J are TRBV5-1 and TRBJ2-7; D might be TRBD1 (6 bases). The CDR3 consists of 14 residues. Germline CDR1 and CDR2: SGHRS and YFSETQ. Trimming shortened V by 7 bases and J by 0 bases, and 14 bases separated the two germline ends. CDR3 loop: CASCPGTYSYEQYF. The CDR3 region has the DNA TGCGCCAGCTGCCCCGGGACATACTCCTACGAGCAGTACTTC.

In this sample, this clone turned up once. The chain couples TRBV3-1 (or the pseudogene TRBV3-2) to TRBJ1-2; D uncertain. The V gene lost 1 base and the J gene lost 3 bases, with 9 bases spanning the gap. This CDR3 comprises 14 residues. CDR1 LGHDT and CDR2 YNNKEL come from the germline V gene (reference sequence). The CDR3 is CASSQGGADYGYTF. The CDR3 nucleotides read TGTGCCAGCAGCCAAGGCGGAGCGGACTATGGCTACACCTTC.

This clone was counted ten times or more. This sample also contains other DNA sequences that code for the same CDR3. V usage is TRBV5-8 and J usage is TRBJ1-5; D gene unclear. Germline V lookup: CDR1 SGHTS, CDR2 YDEGEE. This CDR3 contains 14 residues. V was trimmed by 0 bases and J by 3 bases, leaving 7 bases between them. CDR3 in amino acids: CASSLGGSNQPQHF. The CDR3 nucleotides read TGTGCCAGCAGCTTGGGAGGGTCCAATCAGCCCCAGCATTTT. The variable domain in full, with the rest retrieved from reference TRBV5-8 and TRBJ1-5, is EAGVTQSPTHLIKTRGQQATLRCSPISGHTSVYWYQQALGLGLQFLLWYDEGEERNRGNFPPRFSGRQFPNYSSELNVNALELEDSALYLCASSLGGSNQPQHFGDGTRLSIL.

The chain has TRBV5-6 and TRBJ1-4; 10 nucleotides match TRBD1. CDR1 and CDR2 from the germline V gene are SGHDT and YYEEEE. V dropped 1 base and J dropped 13; count of bases not matched to a gene: 7. This CDR3 is 14 amino acids long. This chain's CDR3 is CASSLRQGAPRLFF. CDR3 bases: TGTGCCAGCAGCTTGAGACAGGGGGCTCCTCGACTGTTTTTT.

The CDR3 reads CASSPWGGLEDEQYF. The CDR3 DNA follows: TGTGCCAGCTCACCATGGGGGGGGCTCGAGGACGAGCAGTACTTC. The chain has TRBV18 and TRBJ2-7; a weak D match, TRBD2 (7 bases). CDR1 and CDR2 from the germline V gene are KGHSH and LQKENI. This CDR3 is built from 15 residues. V was cut by 2 bases and J by 5 bases, with 16 bases left in between.

The DNA of the CDR3 is TGTGCCAGCCGACAGGGGATGGGTAACGAGCAGTACTTC. It encodes CASRQGMGNEQYF. The chain employs TRBV27 and TRBJ2-7; the match to TRBD1 covers 8 bases. The CDR3 totals 13 residues. After removal of 8 bases from V and 5 bases from J, the junction contained 8 bases not matched to a gene. The germline V gene encodes CDR1 MNHEY and CDR2 SMNVEV (reference sequence).

There are a few counts of this clone. The chain links TRBV10-3 to TRBJ1-2; D gene ambiguous. Trimming took off 3 bases at V and 8 bases at J, with 13 bases between the two ends. This CDR3 is built from 13 residues. The germline V gene has CDR1 ENHRY and CDR2 SYGVKD. The CDR3 nucleotides read TGTGCCATCAGTGAATTTAGAGGGCGAGGCTACACCTTC. Its translation is CAISEFRGRGYTF.

The CDR3 coding sequence is TGTGCCAGCAGCTTACCTCCCCCTGCCTACGAGCAGTACTTC. Its protein is CASSLPPPAYEQYF. This chain connects TRBV7-2 to TRBJ2-7; D not certain. Looked up from germline, CDR1 is SGHTA and CDR2 is FQGNSA. V was clipped by 2 bases and J by 2 bases, with 10 bases between them. The CDR3 consists of 14 residues.

This rearrangement joins TRBV12-3 or TRBV12-4 to TRBJ2-1; possible D gene TRBD1, 5 bases. V shed 5 bases and J shed 5 bases, with 10 bases lying between them. CDR3 length: 13 amino acids. CDR3 sequence (DNA): TGTGCCAGCAGTGGTAGGGGTAACAATGAGCAGTTCTTC. It specifies CASSGRGNNEQFF.

The rearrangement links TRBV27 to TRBJ1-2, with D maybe TRBD1 (6 bases). The V and J ends lost 6 bases and 7 bases respectively, with 18 bases between them. Germline assignment: CDR1 MNHEY and CDR2 SMNVEV (reference sequence). This CDR3 is 14 amino acids long. CDR3 residues: CASSFTGMKGGYTF. The CDR3 bases are TGTGCCAGCAGCTTCACAGGGATGAAGGGTGGCTACACCTTC.

V and J are TRBV9 and TRBJ2-5; 10 bases fit TRBD2. The CDR3 totals 14 residues. CDR1 and CDR2 from the germline V gene are SGDLS and YYNGEE. With V trimmed by 6 bases and J by 3 bases, 5 bases remained unmatched. CDR3 sequence (DNA): TGTGCCAGCACGTCTAGCGGGAGAGAAGAGACCCAGTACTTC. This encodes CASTSSGREETQYF.

The chain is built from TRBV19 and TRBJ2-7, with D maybe TRBD2 (6 bases). CDR3 length: 15 amino acids. With 5 bases removed from V and 0 bases from J, the gap between germline ends came to 14 bases. CDR1 is LNHDA, CDR2 SQIVND, per germline (reference sequence). The CDR3 DNA reads as TGTGCCAGTAGTCCCCCTGGGACTTTCTCCTACGAGCAGTACTTC. Translation: CASSPPGTFSYEQYF. The full variable domain, rest sourced from reference TRBV19 and TRBJ2-7, is DGGITQSPKYLFRKEGQNVTLSCEQNLNHDAMYWYRQDPGQGLRLIYYSQIVNDFQKGDIAEGYSVSREKKESFPLTVTSAQKNPTAFYLCASSPPGTFSYEQYFGPGTRLTVT.

This rearrangement joins TRBV19 to TRBJ1-1, with 9 bases lining up with TRBD1. The CDR3 length is 18 residues. Losses at the gene ends were 6 bases for V and 2 bases for J; bases not matched to a gene: 16. Per the germline V gene, CDR1 is LNHDA and CDR2 is SQIVND (reference sequence). The CDR3 DNA sequence: TGTGCCAGTAGAACCGACCGGGACAGGGTCCGGGAAAACACTGAAGCTTTCTTT. This gives the protein CASRTDRDRVRENTEAFF.

The V gene is TRBV7-2, the J gene TRBJ2-7; weak D call: TRBD1 (6 bases). Germline V gene lookup returns CDR1 SGHTA and CDR2 FQGNSA. The CDR3 runs 14 residues. V lost 5 bases and J 3 bases, leaving 14 bases between the germline ends. CDR3 nucleotides: TGTGCCAGCAGCCGGACAGTCCAGGGCTACGAGCAGTACTTC. Its translation is CASSRTVQGYEQYF.

V usage is TRBV18 and J usage is TRBJ1-5, with D perhaps matching TRBD1 (6 bases). Germline CDR1 is KGHSH and CDR2 is LQKENI. The length of the CDR3 is 15 residues. The V and J ends lost 3 bases and 0 bases respectively, with 9 bases between them. The CDR3 coding sequence is TGTGCCAGCTCACCGGGACAAAATAGCAATCAGCCCCAGCATTTT. It encodes CASSPGQNSNQPQHF.

The V and J genes are TRBV24-1 and TRBJ2-1, with 9 bases aligning to TRBD2. From germline, CDR1 is KGHDR and CDR2 SFDVKD. CDR3 size: 15 residues. Trimming cost V 3 bases and J 8 bases; bases outside gene matches: 7. This CDR3 is CATSDKLAGKDEQFF. The CDR3 DNA reads as TGTGCCACCAGTGATAAACTAGCGGGCAAGGATGAGCAGTTCTTC.

This rearrangement joins TRBV9 to TRBJ2-2; maybe TRBD2 (7 bases). CDR1 and CDR2 (germline): SGDLS, YYNGEE. Trimming took 9 bases from V and 0 from J, leaving 21 bases between them. The CDR3 is 17 residues long. The DNA of the CDR3 is TGTGCCACTTTTTGCGCAAGGGGGGGCCCGAACACCGGGGAGCTGTTTTTT. This translates into CATFCARGGPNTGELFF.

V usage is TRBV10-2 and J usage is TRBJ2-4; 8 nucleotides line up with TRBD2. Germline V gene data show CDR1 as WSHSY and CDR2 as SAAADI. This CDR3 is built from 16 residues. Trimming removed 0 bases from V and 2 bases from J; junction bases left unmatched: 3. CDR3 region: CASSESKRETKNIQYF. In DNA form, the CDR3 reads TGCGCCAGCAGTGAGTCGAAGCGGGAGACCAAAAACATTCAGTACTTC.

This clone was observed a few times. The rearrangement joins TRBV3-1 (or the pseudogene TRBV3-2) to TRBJ2-2; the D is unclear. Germline V gene data show CDR1 as LGHDT and CDR2 as YNNKEL (reference sequence). This CDR3 has 15 amino acids. V lost 4 bases and J 1 base, leaving 10 bases between the germline ends. This CDR3 reads CASSPFGENTGELFF. The CDR3 DNA is TGTGCCAGCAGCCCCTTCGGAGAGAACACCGGGGAGCTGTTTTTT.

The chain has TRBV27 and TRBJ1-6, with 8 bases fitting TRBD1. The germline gives CDR1 MNHEY, CDR2 SMNVEV (reference sequence). With 5 bases clipped from V and 9 bases from J, the junction kept 3 bases outside the gene matches. CDR3 length equals 13 residues. The CDR3 nucleotides are TGTGCCAGCAGTAGGACAGGGCTTTCACCCCTCCACTTT. Amino acids: CASSRTGLSPLHF.

This chain uses TRBV27 with TRBJ1-1; 9 bases align to TRBD1. J lost 3 bases, V lost 5 bases, and 13 bases had no gene match. This CDR3 contains 17 residues. Per germline, CDR1 MNHEY and CDR2 SMNVEV (reference sequence). CDR3 sequence reads: CASSPILRQGVDTEAFF. CDR3 coding DNA: TGTGCCAGCAGTCCAATACTCAGACAGGGGGTAGACACTGAAGCTTTCTTT.

This clone was detected only once. The genes are TRBV6-6 and TRBJ2-3, with 7 bases that match TRBD2. Trimming took 2 bases from V and 5 from J; bases not matched to a gene: 4. This CDR3 contains 14 residues. In germline, CDR1 is MNHNY, CDR2 SVGAGI (reference sequence). In DNA, the CDR3 is TGTGCCAGCAGTTACGGGGAGGGTAAAGATACGCAGTATTTT. Translation: CASSYGEGKDTQYF.

This chain links TRBV25-1 with TRBJ2-7; no clear D. V was clipped by 3 bases and J by 2 bases, with 11 bases between them. The CDR3 totals 14 residues. Germline assignment: CDR1 MGHDK and CDR2 SYGVNS. Written as DNA, the CDR3 is TGTGCCAGCAGTGACCACCGGGTGCCCTACGAGCAGTACTTC. This encodes CASSDHRVPYEQYF.

This clone has just a few counts. The chain couples TRBV5-8 to TRBJ1-1; unclear D gene. The V and J ends lost 4 bases and 1 base respectively, with 11 bases between them. Germline V CDR1 and CDR2: SGHTS, YDEGEE. CDR3 length: 14 residues. For the CDR3, the DNA is TGTGCCAGCAGCCCGCTTCGGGAGAACACTGAAGCTTTCTTT. This gives the protein CASSPLRENTEAFF.